A single sample is the source of the 21 T cell receptor beta chains below, sequenced in a study of blood T cell repertoires in COVID-19. The assay was immunoSEQ multiplex PCR, and TCRdb's table has in-frame clones only and misses some. The table has under 300,000 clones, around nine tenths seen once. Input material: peripheral blood. These receptors originate from a woman between 35 and 50 years old who had recovered from COVID-19.

The DNA for the CDR3 is TGTGCCAGTGGGACATTGAACACTGAAGCTTTCTTT. This codes for CASGTLNTEAFF. The genes are TRBV6-5 and TRBJ1-1; D is possibly TRBD1 (6 bases). Trimming stripped 9 bases from V and 0 bases from J, with 8 bases between. CDR1 MNHEY and CDR2 SVGAGI come from the germline V gene. This CDR3 is built from 12 residues.

This clone was observed once. V usage is TRBV9 and J usage is TRBJ2-7, with D unresolved. The CDR3 covers 13 residues. V was clipped by 0 bases and J by 6 bases, with 10 bases between them. The germline V gene has CDR1 SGDLS and CDR2 YYNGEE. DNA of the CDR3: TGTGCCAGCAGCGTAGCACCGGTCCGCGAGCAGTACTTC. It specifies CASSVAPVREQYF.

This clone was picked up a small number of times. Germline is not matched at one junction end, which may reflect a read error. The J gene is TRBJ1-1, the V gene TRBV11-3; TRBD1 matches at 10 bases. The V gene's germline CDR1 is SGHNT and CDR2 YENEEA. This CDR3 has 12 residues. The CDR3 DNA reads TGTGCCAGCAGCACGACCGGGACAGGGGCTCTATTT. Protein product: CASSTTGTGALF. The full variable domain, completed using reference TRBV11-3 and TRBJ1-1, is EAGVVQSPRYKIIEKKQPVAFWCNPISGHNTLYWYLQNLGQGPELLIRYENEEAVDDSQLPKDRFSAERLKGVDSTLKIQPAELGDSAVYLCASSTTGTGALFGQGTRLTVV.

V is TRBV7-8 and J is TRBJ2-1; D is possibly TRBD2 (6 bases). The V gene's germline CDR1 is SGHVS and CDR2 FQNEAQ. The CDR3 is 16 residues long. V gave up 4 bases and J gave up 0 bases, with 13 bases separating them. The CDR3 DNA sequence: TGTGCCAGCAGCTCACATACCGGGAGCTCCTACAATGAGCAGTTCTTC. Protein product: CASSSHTGSSYNEQFF. Looking up the rest from reference TRBV7-8 and TRBJ2-1 gives the full variable domain: GAGVSQSPRYKVAKRGQDVALRCDPISGHVSLFWYQQALGQGPEFLTYFQNEAQLDKSGLPSDRFFAERPEGSVSTLKIQRTQQEDSAVYLCASSSHTGSSYNEQFFGPGTRLTVL.

The chain uses TRBV15 and TRBJ2-7; 9 bases match TRBD1. Germline V CDR1 and CDR2: LNHNV, YYDKDF (reference sequence). The trim removed 9 bases at V and 5 bases at J, leaving 17 bases unmatched. This CDR3 has 16 amino acids. This CDR3 reads CATSPSRDRDVNEQYF. For the CDR3, the DNA is TGTGCCACTTCACCATCCCGGGACAGGGACGTCAACGAGCAGTACTTC.

This chain uses TRBV18 with TRBJ1-1; TRBD1 matches 9 bases. The germline V gene has CDR1 KGHSH and CDR2 LQKENI. The V and J ends lost 5 bases and 5 bases, in that order; junction bases with no gene match: 6. The CDR3 has 14 amino acids. The CDR3 DNA reads as TGTGCCAGCTCAGTCGGACAGGGGCAAACTGAAGCTTTCTTT. It translates to CASSVGQGQTEAFF.

The V and J genes are TRBV28 and TRBJ2-1, with 7 bases aligning to TRBD1. This CDR3 spans 16 amino acids. Germline V gene sequence: CDR1 MDHEN, CDR2 SYDVKM. J lost 2 bases, V lost 6 bases, and 10 bases had no gene match. DNA for the CDR3: TGTGCCAGCAGCCCTATTACAGGGGTTACCTACAATGAGCAGTTCTTC. Its translation is CASSPITGVTYNEQFF.

The chain combines TRBV25-1 with TRBJ1-2; D gene unclear. The V end lost 4 bases, the J end lost 8 bases, and 14 bases lay between the germline ends. The CDR3 totals 13 residues. In germline, CDR1 is MGHDK, CDR2 SYGVNS. The CDR3 DNA reads TGTGCCAGCAGTGCGGAGGGCGGGTTGGGCTACACCTTC. This encodes CASSAEGGLGYTF.

The chain links TRBV9 to TRBJ1-4; D perhaps matches TRBD1 (5 bases). With 3 bases removed from V and 3 bases from J, the gap between germline ends came to 15 bases. Germline V gene sequence: CDR1 SGDLS, CDR2 YYNGEE. This CDR3 contains 16 residues. In DNA form, the CDR3 reads TGTGCCAGCAGCGCCGCTCCCAGGGCTGCTAATGAAAAACTGTTTTTT. This translates into CASSAAPRAANEKLFF.

This chain joins TRBV7-8 and TRBJ2-1; no firm D call. The V gene lost 1 base and the J gene lost 0 bases, with 7 bases spanning the gap. Germline V CDR1 and CDR2: SGHVS, FQNEAQ. The CDR3 runs 15 residues. CDR3 loop: CASSLGINSYNEQFF. As DNA, the CDR3 is TGTGCCAGCAGCTTAGGTATAAACTCCTACAATGAGCAGTTCTTC.

This clone was observed a few times. V is TRBV9 and J is TRBJ1-2; D is ambiguous. The CDR3 spans 13 residues. Deletions cut 3 bases from V and 8 bases from J, with 14 bases between. Per germline, CDR1 SGDLS and CDR2 YYNGEE. This chain's CDR3 is CASSEPRGGGYTF. The CDR3 bases are TGTGCCAGCAGCGAGCCCAGAGGCGGGGGCTACACCTTC. Together with reference TRBV9 and TRBJ1-2, the CDR3 gives the full variable domain: DSGVTQTPKHLITATGQRVTLRCSPRSGDLSVYWYQQSLDQGLQFLIQYYNGEERAKGNILERFSAQQFPDLHSELNLSSLELGDSALYFCASSEPRGGGYTFGSGTRLTVV.

The V and J genes are TRBV29-1 and TRBJ1-2, with D possibly matching TRBD1 (6 bases). The CDR3 totals 15 residues. Per germline, CDR1 SQVTM and CDR2 ANQGSEA. The ends were cut back, 3 bases at V and 0 bases at J, with 14 bases in the middle. In DNA form, the CDR3 reads TGCAGCGTTGATCCAGTGGGGGCAGCTAACTATGGCTACACCTTC. Amino acid sequence: CSVDPVGAANYGYTF.

The chain employs TRBV9 and TRBJ2-1; maybe TRBD2 (6 bases). Trimming left V 0 bases short and J 4 bases short, with 17 bases between. Germline assignment: CDR1 SGDLS and CDR2 YYNGEE. This CDR3 is built from 17 residues. CDR3: CASSVGSDRGRYNEQFF. The DNA of the CDR3 is TGTGCCAGCAGCGTAGGTTCCGATCGGGGGAGGTACAATGAGCAGTTCTTC.

The V and J genes are TRBV6-5 and TRBJ1-6, with D uncertain. The length of the CDR3 is 14 residues. Per germline, CDR1 MNHEY and CDR2 SVGAGI. V was trimmed by 2 bases and J by 5 bases, leaving 7 bases between them. CDR3 DNA: TGTGCCAGCAGTTACGCGGCAAATAATTCACCCCTCCACTTT. Translating gives CASSYAANNSPLHF.

V is TRBV7-2 and J is TRBJ2-7, with D possibly TRBD2 on 6 matching bases. CDR3 length: 15 residues. The V and J ends lost 3 bases and 1 base respectively, with 13 bases between them. CDR1 is SGHTA and CDR2 is FQGNSA in the germline V gene. The CDR3 nucleotides read TGTGCCAGCAGCTTGGGGACTTTCCTTTCCTACGAGCAGTACTTC. Its protein is CASSLGTFLSYEQYF. Full variable domain (outside the CDR3, taken from reference TRBV7-2 and TRBJ2-7): GAGVSQSPSNKVTEKGKDVELRCDPISGHTALYWYRQSLGQGLEFLIYFQGNSAPDKSGLPSDRFSAERTGGSVSTLTIQRTQQEDSAVYLCASSLGTFLSYEQYFGPGTRLTVT.

As concerns this clone: The sample holds other DNA sequences that translate to the same CDR3. The V call is TRBV5-5, the J call TRBJ1-4; 8 bases are a match to TRBD1. J lost 6 bases, V lost 0 bases, and 4 bases had no gene match. The V gene's germline CDR1 is SGHKS and CDR2 YYEKEE (reference sequence). The CDR3 covers 15 residues. Written as DNA, the CDR3 is TGTGCCAGCAGCTTGGACGGACAGGGTTATGAAAAACTGTTTTTT. Amino acid sequence: CASSLDGQGYEKLFF.

This chain links TRBV3-1 (or the pseudogene TRBV3-2) with TRBJ2-7; possibly TRBD1 for D (5 bases). Trimming removed 6 bases from V and 3 bases from J, with 24 bases in between. Germline values: CDR1 LGHDT, CDR2 YNNKEL (reference sequence). The CDR3 covers 17 residues. CDR3 nucleotide sequence: TGTGCCAGCAGACACACCCAGGGCGGAAGATCTCACTACGAGCAGTACTTC. Its protein product is CASRHTQGGRSHYEQYF.

The chain couples TRBV5-1 to TRBJ1-2, with 9 bases lining up with TRBD1. Germline CDR1 is SGHRS and CDR2 is YFSETQ. The ends lost 0 bases at V and 8 bases at J; junction bases unmatched: 8. The CDR3 totals 15 residues. In nucleotides, the CDR3 is TGCGCCAGCAGCTTGGGGAACAGGGGGCCCGGGGGCTACACCTTC. Residues: CASSLGNRGPGGYTF.

The chain has TRBV6-5 and TRBJ2-7; 10 bases agree with TRBD2. The junction had 11 bases not matched to a gene; V was cut back by 2 bases and J by 10 bases. The CDR3 is made up of 15 amino acids. From germline, CDR1 is MNHEY and CDR2 SVGAGI. Here the CDR3 reads CASSYGPGTSARQYF. DNA of the CDR3: TGTGCCAGCAGTTACGGTCCCGGGACTAGCGCCCGACAGTACTTC.

This chain uses TRBV13 with TRBJ2-3; D perhaps matches TRBD2 (6 bases). The CDR3 consists of 14 residues. V lost 8 bases to trimming and J lost 4 bases, with 16 bases between them. CDR1 PRHDT and CDR2 FYEKMQ come from the germline V gene (reference sequence). CDR3 protein: CASGAASGSDTQYF. The DNA for the CDR3 is TGTGCCAGCGGCGCTGCGAGCGGGTCAGATACGCAGTATTTT.

The chain links TRBV7-9 to TRBJ1-2; D call uncertain. Germline loops: CDR1 SEHNR, CDR2 FQNEAQ (reference sequence). V was trimmed by 3 bases and J by 4 bases, leaving 12 bases between them. This CDR3 is 14 amino acids long. This CDR3 reads CASSFPGTAYGYTF. DNA of the CDR3: TGTGCCAGCAGCTTCCCTGGAACAGCCTATGGCTACACCTTC.